Listed below are T cell receptor beta chains from one sample, sequenced in a study of breast tumors, draining lymph nodes, adjacent tissues. MiXCR was run by TCRdb on the multiplex PCR reads, yielding one entry per CDR3 protein. In the table there are about 140,000 distinct CDR3 sequences, roughly 33% of which are singletons. Sequencing input: axillary lymph node tissue. The source is a female donor with breast cancer. Some clones in this sample may be carry-over from other donors' samples. Each CDR3 is given with its conserved first and last residue. Each record gives: D gene, V gene, clone size, J gene, CDR3 protein, CDR3 DNA. The D gene is left open where the match is weak. Not every row has a clone size; where given, it reads once, few, many or a size class.

>.|TRBV18|many|TRBJ1-2
CASSPYQGQDYGYTF
TGTGCCAGCTCACCATATCAGGGTCAGGACTATGGCTACACCTTC
>TRBD2|TRBV20-1|.|TRBJ2-3
CSAASGGFTDTQYF
TGCAGTGCTGCTAGCGGGGGGTTCACAGATACGCAGTATTTT
>TRBD2|TRBV7-3|few|TRBJ2-1
CASSLSGGIDNEQFF
TGTGCCAGCAGCCTCAGCGGGGGTATTGACAATGAGCAGTTCTTC
>TRBD2|TRBV6-1|.|TRBJ2-4
CASSEWRGDIQYF
TGTGCCAGCAGTGAATGGCGGGGGGACATTCAGTACTTC
>.|TRBV7-9|many|TRBJ1-6
CASSPGLNSPLHF
TGTGCCAGCAGCCCCGGGTTGAATTCACCCCTCCACTTT
>.|TRBV7-9|many|TRBJ1-2
CASSRHYGYTF
TGTGCCAGCAGCCGCCACTATGGCTACACCTTC
>.|TRBV29-1|many|TRBJ2-5
CSVEDRGRSAGETQYF
TGCAGCGTTGAAGATCGGGGACGGAGCGCGGGAGAGACCCAGTACTTC
>.|TRBV19|many|TRBJ1-2
CASSIGRGENYGYTF
TGTGCCAGTAGTATCGGCAGGGGAGAGAACTATGGCTACACCTTC
>TRBD2|TRBV2|.|TRBJ2-2
CASSGLAGGSGELFF
TGTGCCAGCAGCGGACTAGCGGGGGGGTCGGGGGAGCTGTTTTTT
>TRBD2|TRBV7-3|.|TRBJ2-3
CASSQGTSGGRTDTQYF
TGTGCCAGCAGCCAGGGGACTAGCGGGGGGAGAACAGATACGCAGTATTTT
>.|TRBV6-6|once|TRBJ1-6
CASSGWGEINSPLHF
TGTGCCAGCAGTGGATGGGGAGAGATAAATTCACCCCTCCACTTT
>.|TRBV6-1|few|TRBJ2-7
CASMRLRTYEQYF
TGTGCCAGCATGCGTCTGCGGACCTACGAGCAGTACTTC
>.|TRBV6-1|many|TRBJ1-2
CASRPEAVNYGYTF
TGTGCCAGCAGACCCGAAGCGGTTAACTATGGCTACACCTTC
>.|TRBV10-3|many|TRBJ2-1
CAISGGGNEQFF
TGTGCCATCAGTGGAGGGGGGAATGAGCAGTTCTTC
>.|TRBV27|.|TRBJ1-4
CASGSTGRFGEKLFF
TGTGCCAGCGGTTCAACCGGACGGTTTGGTGAAAAACTGTTTTTT
>.|TRBV7-3|.|TRBJ2-2
CASSEGGTDTGELFF
TGTGCCAGCAGCGAAGGGGGGACGGACACCGGGGAGCTGTTTTTT
>.|TRBV18|many|TRBJ2-7
CASSPGGGSSYEQYF
TGTGCCAGCTCACCAGGGGGGGGCTCATCCTACGAGCAGTACTTC
>TRBD2|TRBV7-8|.|TRBJ2-2
CASRWEAGPNTRELLF
TGTGCCAGCAGGTGGGAAGCGGGGCCGAACACCAGGGAGCTGCTTTTT
>TRBD1|TRBV7-2|.|TRBJ1-5
CAGSLGTGGNQPQHF
TGTGCCGGCAGCTTAGGGACAGGGGGCAACCAGCCCCAGCATTTT
>.|TRBV2|many|TRBJ1-2
CASSGRIQRTNYGYTF
TGTGCCAGCAGTGGACGAATACAAAGGACTAACTATGGCTACACCTTC
>.|TRBV7-2|.|TRBJ1-5
CATSIALASNQPQHF
TGTGCCACCAGCATAGCACTTGCTAGTAATCAGCCCCAGCATTTT
>.|TRBV18|many|TRBJ2-2
CASSPTLGQNTGELFF
TGTGCCAGCTCACCCACCCTGGGACAGAACACCGGGGAGCTGTTTTTT
>.|TRBV6-5|many|TRBJ2-7
CASSYSGRRGGEQYF
TGTGCCAGCAGTTACTCTGGTAGGAGGGGGGGGGAGCAGTACTTC
>.|TRBV9|.|TRBJ1-3
CASSVGPDGNTIYF
TGTGCCAGCAGCGTAGGACCCGACGGGAACACCATATATTTT
>TRBD1|TRBV5-6|many|TRBJ2-2
CASSWVGTGNTGELFF
TGTGCCAGCAGTTGGGTTGGGACAGGGAACACCGGGGAGCTGTTTTTT
>.|TRBV7-6|many|TRBJ1-3
CASSLAPPTSGNTIYF
TGTGCCAGCAGCTTAGCGCCCCCGACCTCTGGAAACACCATATATTTT
>TRBD1|TRBV6-2/TRBV6-3|many|TRBJ1-2
CASSTWTGPKAFGGYTF
TGTGCCAGCAGTACGTGGACAGGGCCTAAGGCGTTTGGAGGCTACACCTTC
>TRBD1|TRBV6-5|many|TRBJ1-6
CASSHSRGRTPLHF
TGTGCCAGCAGTCACTCCAGGGGGCGGACACCCCTCCACTTT
>.|TRBV9|.|TRBJ2-5
CASRTHGQNQETQYF
TGTGCCAGCAGGACACATGGACAGAACCAAGAGACCCAGTACTTC
>.|TRBV9|.|TRBJ1-1
CASTSLGTSTIEAFF
TGTGCCAGCACCAGCCTAGGGACATCGACAATTGAAGCTTTCTTT
>.|TRBV7-3|many|TRBJ1-2
CASSSQVNYGYTF
TGTGCCAGCAGCTCACAAGTAAACTATGGCTACACCTTC
>.|TRBV9|many|TRBJ2-3
CASSVSGAGDTQYF
TGTGCCAGCAGCGTAAGTGGGGCTGGAGATACGCAGTATTTT
>TRBD1|TRBV9|many|TRBJ1-3
CASSNLQGLSSGNTIYF
TGTGCCAGCAGCAATCTACAGGGGCTCAGCTCTGGAAACACCATATATTTT
>.|TRBV15|many|TRBJ2-1
CATSQGGIVFF
TGTGCCACCAGCCAAGGGGGGATAGTATTCTTC
>.|TRBV6-4|few|TRBJ1-1
CASSEDGGNTEAFF
TGTGCCAGCAGTGAAGACGGAGGGAACACTGAAGCTTTCTTT
>TRBD2|TRBV20-1|many|TRBJ2-2
CSASAGGPDTGELFF
TGCAGTGCTAGTGCGGGGGGGCCAGACACCGGGGAGCTGTTTTTT
>.|TRBV5-1|many|TRBJ2-5
CASRVQETQYF
TGCGCCAGCAGAGTTCAAGAGACCCAGTACTTC
>.|TRBV7-8|many|TRBJ1-6
CASSQGDGDSPLHF
TGTGCCAGCAGCCAGGGAGACGGTGATTCACCCCTCCACTTT
>TRBD1|TRBV7-9|.|TRBJ1-1
CASGLGDSTEAFF
TGTGCCAGCGGGCTGGGGGACAGCACTGAAGCTTTCTTT
>TRBD2|TRBV7-3|medium-sized|TRBJ2-3
CASSAHRTTSGGRTDTQYF
TGTGCCAGCAGCGCCCACCGCACGACTAGCGGGGGGAGAACAGATACGCAGTATTTT
>.|TRBV30|many|TRBJ1-2
CAWYEGNGYTF
TGTGCCTGGTATGAAGGGAATGGCTACACCTTC
>.|TRBV28|few|TRBJ1-1
CASSGGGLGTEAFF
TGTGCCAGCAGCGGGGGGGGGTTGGGCACTGAAGCTTTCTTT
>.|TRBV19|once|TRBJ1-2
CASTPEGIYGFPF
TGTGCCAGTACCCCCGAGGGCATCTATGGCTTCCCCTTC
>TRBD1|TRBV9|.|TRBJ2-2
CASSVQGASFTGELFF
TGTGCCAGCAGCGTCCAGGGGGCGAGTTTCACCGGGGAGCTGTTTTTT
>.|TRBV15|many|TRBJ2-4
CATSRDSGFRNIQYF
TGTGCCACCAGCAGAGATTCAGGTTTCAGGAACATTCAGTACTTC
>.|TRBV5-1|many|TRBJ2-2
CASSLLALNTGELFF
TGCGCCAGCAGCTTGTTGGCCTTGAACACCGGGGAGCTGTTTTTT
>TRBD1|TRBV12-3/TRBV12-4|many|TRBJ1-2
CASSPGQGARFYGYTF
TGTGCCAGCAGTCCGGGACAGGGGGCGCGGTTCTATGGCTACACCTTC
>.|TRBV15|.|TRBJ2-6
CATSRGGANVLTF
TGTGCCACCAGCAGAGGAGGGGCCAACGTCCTGACTTTC